The 16 T cell receptor beta chains below were found in one sample sequenced in a study of T cell responses to AZD1222 COVID-19 vaccine. Produced via immunoSEQ multiplex PCR; TCRdb's table is partial and in-frame only. The sample lists 72,000 or so clones; about nine tenths were seen once. Source: peripheral blood, taken 28 days after the second AZD1222 dose. These receptors were taken from an adult who received the AZD1222 COVID-19 vaccine.

The CDR3 DNA reads TGTGCCAGCAGCTTAGAACTAGCCATCAGAGAGACCCAGTACTTC. Amino acid sequence: CASSLELAIRETQYF. The genes are TRBV11-2 and TRBJ2-5, with a possible D match to TRBD2 (6 bases). The germline CDR1 and CDR2 sequences are SGHAT and FQNNGV. The CDR3 extends over 15 amino acids. The V end lost 0 bases, the J end lost 4 bases, and 12 bases lay between the germline ends.

The rearrangement links TRBV7-9 to TRBJ1-5; 8 bases are shared with TRBD1. The CDR3 is 15 residues long. CDR1 is SEHNR and CDR2 is FQNEAQ in the germline V gene (reference sequence). Unmatched junction bases numbered 2, after V lost 2 bases and J lost 2 bases. The CDR3 DNA sequence: TGTGCCAGCAGCTTATCGGGACAGGGCAATCAGCCCCAGCATTTT. Protein product: CASSLSGQGNQPQHF.

The CDR3, as DNA: TGTGCCAGCAGCCGATCTTCTAGGACTAGCGGGAGTGGGGAGCAGTTCTTC. It yields the protein CASSRSSRTSGSGEQFF. V usage is TRBV4-2 and J usage is TRBJ2-1; 13 positions match TRBD2. Per germline, CDR1 LGHNA and CDR2 YNFKEQ. V was clipped by 4 bases and J by 10 bases; unmatched bases: 13. The length of the CDR3 is 17 residues.

The V gene is TRBV7-3, the J gene TRBJ2-6; 11 nucleotides line up with TRBD2. CDR3 length: 21 residues. Germline CDR1 reads SGHTA; CDR2 reads FQGTGA. The ends lost 0 bases at V and 0 bases at J; junction bases unmatched: 10. CDR3 sequence (DNA): TGTGCCAGCAGCTTAACGGGACTAGCGGCCTGGGCCGGCTCTGGGGCCAACGTCCTGACTTTC. This gives the protein CASSLTGLAAWAGSGANVLTF.

The chain is built from TRBV7-9 and TRBJ2-5; D gene ambiguous. The CDR3 is made up of 14 amino acids. The V end lost 6 bases, the J end lost 0 bases, and 11 bases lay between the germline ends. The germline gives CDR1 SEHNR, CDR2 FQNEAQ (reference sequence). CDR3 loop: CASSPDQYQETQYF. In DNA form, the CDR3 reads TGTGCCAGCAGTCCTGACCAGTACCAAGAGACCCAGTACTTC. The entire variable domain, with the rest obtained from reference TRBV7-9 and TRBJ2-5, is as follows: DTGVSQNPRHKITKRGQNVTFRCDPISEHNRLYWYRQTLGQGPEFLTYFQNEAQLEKSRLLSDRFSAERPKGSFSTLEIQRTEQGDSAMYLCASSPDQYQETQYFGPGTRLLVL.

The rearrangement uses TRBV14 and TRBJ1-2; tentatively, D is TRBD1 (6 bases). The CDR3 contains 13 residues. V shed 6 bases and J shed 8 bases, with 16 bases lying between them. Looked up from germline, CDR1 is SGHDN and CDR2 is FVKESK. The CDR3 reads CASSFSGGGGYTF. As DNA, the CDR3 is TGTGCCAGCAGTTTCTCTGGGGGGGGCGGCTACACCTTC.

This clone occurred once. V is TRBV5-1 and J is TRBJ2-1; 7 bases match TRBD1. Germline loops: CDR1 SGHRS, CDR2 YFSETQ. V dropped 5 bases and J dropped 5; count of bases not matched to a gene: 13. The CDR3 consists of 16 residues. CDR3 coding DNA: TGCGCCAGCAGTAATACAGGGGTCCACTGGGACAATGAGCAGTTCTTC. It codes for CASSNTGVHWDNEQFF.

The chain links TRBV28 to TRBJ1-2, with D uncertain. The CDR3 spans 13 residues. V was cut by 5 bases and J by 4 bases, with 11 bases left in between. Per the germline V gene, CDR1 is MDHEN and CDR2 is SYDVKM. The CDR3 DNA reads as TGTGCCAGCAGTCGATCCGGGATCTATGGCTACACCTTC. This translates into CASSRSGIYGYTF.

J is TRBJ2-2 and V is TRBV9; D is possibly TRBD2 (5 bases). Germline CDR1 is SGDLS and CDR2 is YYNGEE. The germline V and J ends were trimmed by 4 bases and 4 bases, with 8 bases remaining between them. CDR3 length: 13 amino acids. In DNA, the CDR3 is TGTGCCAGCAGCAGGGCGGGCACCGGGGAGCTGTTTTTT. Translation gives CASSRAGTGELFF.

The chain recombines TRBV4-3 with TRBJ2-1; D may be TRBD1 (5 bases). V shed 1 base and J shed 5 bases, with 9 bases lying between them. Germline V gene lookup returns CDR1 LGHNA and CDR2 YSLEER. The CDR3 is 14 residues long. The DNA for the CDR3 is TGCGCCAGCAGCCAAGCCGACAGAGACAATGAGCAGTTCTTC. This gives the protein CASSQADRDNEQFF.

CDR3 bases: TGTGCCTGGAGTCCAGGACTAGCGGCCTCCCAAGAGACCCAGTACTTC. This encodes CAWSPGLAASQETQYF. The chain uses TRBV30 and TRBJ2-5, with 10 positions matching TRBD2. This CDR3 region has 16 residues. Germline-derived CDR1 and CDR2 are GTSNPN and SVGIG (reference sequence). V shed 2 bases, J shed 1 base, and the junction held 7 bases outside the gene matches.

The chain carries TRBV6-5 and TRBJ1-6; 9 bases are shared with TRBD1. The junction had 6 bases not matched to a gene; V was cut back by 5 bases and J by 7 bases. This CDR3 contains 15 residues. CDR1 and CDR2 (germline): MNHEY, SVGAGI. The CDR3 region is CASSPPGTGNSPLHF. CDR3 bases: TGTGCCAGCAGTCCCCCCGGGACAGGGAATTCACCCCTCCACTTT.

The V and J genes are TRBV9 and TRBJ1-2, with TRBD1 matching 7 bases. CDR1 and CDR2 from the germline V gene are SGDLS and YYNGEE. V lost 0 bases and J lost 4; bases outside the gene matches: 15. This CDR3 spans 18 amino acids. CDR3 in DNA: TGTGCCAGCAGCGTAGGAGGACAGGTCACCCCATGGGGCTATGGCTACACCTTC. This translates into CASSVGGQVTPWGYGYTF.

V and J are TRBV7-9 and TRBJ1-2; D may be TRBD1 (5 bases). With 1 base removed from V and 6 bases from J, the gap between germline ends came to 9 bases. In germline, CDR1 is SEHNR, CDR2 FQNEAQ (reference sequence). The CDR3 runs 13 residues. The CDR3 nucleotides are TGTGCCAGCAGCTTAGTGCAGGGCCATGGCTACACCTTC. It yields the protein CASSLVQGHGYTF.

The CDR3 nucleotides are TGTGCCAGCAGATACTCTAGGGAGCGGGGTACCACAGATACGCAGTATTTT. Translating gives CASRYSRERGTTDTQYF. This chain joins TRBV3-1 (or the pseudogene TRBV3-2) and TRBJ2-3; 7 bases map to TRBD2. Unmatched junction bases numbered 14, after V lost 6 bases and J lost 2 bases. This CDR3 is 17 amino acids long. CDR1 is LGHDT and CDR2 is YNNKEL in the germline V gene (reference sequence).

The chain carries TRBV30 and TRBJ1-2; 7 nucleotides line up with TRBD1. The germline V gene encodes CDR1 GTSNPN and CDR2 SVGIG (reference sequence). The CDR3 sequence is 15 residues long. After removal of 0 bases from V and 6 bases from J, the junction contained 10 bases not matched to a gene. The CDR3 DNA reads as TGTGCCTGGAGTGTTTCACCGGACAGGATGGATGGCTACACCTTC. This codes for CAWSVSPDRMDGYTF.